This T cell receptor (beta chain) was retrieved from a study of cytomegalovirus exposure and HLA in healthy donors. The PCR contained 60 Vbeta and 13 Jbeta primers. This table comes from immunoSEQ multiplex PCR, and its TCRdb copy is limited to in-frame clones, with some not included. The data contain roughly 150,000 clones, 82% of them singletons. Germline V gives CDR1 MGHDK, CDR2 SYGVNS. This CDR3 has 15 residues. Trimming removed 0 bases at V and 0 bases at J, with 5 bases between. This clonotype was sampled from a male donor in good health and CMV-seronegative. The sample comprised PBMCs. The chain joins TRBV25-1 to TRBJ2-2; D is undetermined. Written as DNA, the CDR3 is TGTGCCAGCAGTGAATATGACACGAACACCGGGGAGCTGTTTTTT. Protein product: CASSEYDTNTGELFF.